This T cell receptor (beta chain) was retrieved from a study of cytomegalovirus exposure and HLA in healthy donors. Findings of the study overall: Follow-up analysis found HLA locus-dependent TCR association rates, highest for DRB1 and lowest for HLA-C. Researchers counted some 150 TCR beta chains as cytomegalovirus-associated. Earlier analysis yielded a pattern in which most TCR beta V segments were productive about 90% or about 30% of the time.

PCR primers comprised 60 Vbeta and 13 Jbeta primers. Clones were sequenced by immunoSEQ multiplex PCR, and TCRdb holds only the in-frame ones, with some missing. This sample has about 190,000 clones, with around 85% found just once. CDR1 is SQVTM, CDR2 ANQGSEA, per germline. V dropped 7 bases and J dropped 7; count of bases not matched to a gene: 2. This CDR3 is 10 amino acids long. On this clone itself: Its antigen is still unknown.

The material sequenced was PBMCs. This TCR came from a man in his forties or fifties in good health and CMV-seronegative. The chain uses TRBV29-1 and TRBJ2-5, with 8 bases lining up with TRBD1. The CDR3 loop is CSATGGTQYF. The CDR3 coding sequence is TGCAGCGCAACAGGGGGGACCCAGTACTTC.